The 25 T cell receptor beta chains below were found in one sample sequenced in a study of T cell responses to AZD1222 COVID-19 vaccine (dated by TCRdb to the early 2020s). Preparation of the library involved the immunoSEQ multiplex PCR assay. As stored in TCRdb, this immuneACCESS dataset retains in-frame rearrangements with V and J assigned. A fraction of the clones does not appear; measured against another copy, unresolved V genes explain less than half of the discrepancy, and the remainder lacks a known reason. The sample table contains about 56,000 clones; only one count was recorded for 75% to 90% of them. In total, the top ten clones hold around 15% of the sample. The time point label here, explained by the study, means: baseline before first vaccination. Sequences were derived from peripheral blood, sampled on day 0 of AZD1222 vaccination. These receptors were collected from an adult in good health.

The chain carries TRBV4-1 and TRBJ1-2, with 8 nucleotides matching TRBD1. CDR3 length: 16 residues. Germline V gene data show CDR1 as MGHRA and CDR2 as YSYEKL. J lost 0 bases, V lost 1 base, and 4 bases had no gene match. This chain's CDR3 is CASSQVGTGPNYGYTF. The CDR3 bases are TGCGCCAGCAGCCAAGTCGGGACAGGTCCTAACTATGGCTACACCTTC.

This chain uses TRBV5-6 with TRBJ2-7; D is undetermined. This CDR3 region has 13 residues. Trimming pared 0 bases from V and 5 bases from J, leaving 9 bases between. Germline V CDR1 and CDR2: SGHDT, YYEEEE. In DNA form, the CDR3 reads TGTGCCAGCAGCTTGGGGGGTTCGGACGAGCAGTACTTC. It codes for CASSLGGSDEQYF.

In its sample, this clone was seen a few times. The V and J genes are TRBV6-5 and TRBJ2-7, with D perhaps matching TRBD1 (5 bases). Trimming stripped 8 bases from V and 2 bases from J, with 16 bases between. This CDR3 contains 14 residues. The germline CDR1 and CDR2 sequences are MNHEY and SVGAGI. CDR3 bases: TGTGCCAGCTCAAACCTGGACAACCCCTACGAGCAGTACTTC. Its protein is CASSNLDNPYEQYF.

V and J are TRBV7-4 and TRBJ2-1; D uncertain. The ends were cut back, 2 bases at V and 4 bases at J, with 24 bases in the middle. CDR3 length: 19 residues. Germline V lookup: CDR1 SGHVT, CDR2 SQSDAQ. The CDR3 DNA reads TGTGCCAGCAGCTTAAGATTGGGCCGGTTGAGAACACCTTACAATGAGCAGTTCTTC. It specifies CASSLRLGRLRTPYNEQFF.

This clone was seen a few times. V usage is TRBV12-3 or TRBV12-4 and J usage is TRBJ1-4; D not resolved. This CDR3 has 12 amino acids. The V gene lost 2 bases and the J gene lost 9 bases, with 7 bases spanning the gap. The DNA of the CDR3 is TGTGCCAGCAGTTTACCCTCAAAAAAACTGTTTTTT. This translates into CASSLPSKKLFF.

The chain links TRBV4-1 to TRBJ2-7; the D gene is possibly TRBD1 (6 bases). Germline V gene sequence: CDR1 MGHRA, CDR2 YSYEKL. Trimming pared 0 bases from V and 5 bases from J, leaving 17 bases between. This CDR3 has 16 amino acids. In DNA form, the CDR3 reads TGCGCCAGCAGCCAAGATTTGACCAGGGGTCTCAACGAGCAGTACTTC. It translates to CASSQDLTRGLNEQYF.

The chain has TRBV5-1 and TRBJ2-7; D is uncertain. Germline V gene data show CDR1 as SGHRS and CDR2 as YFSETQ. The CDR3 length is 13 residues. V was shortened by 0 bases and J by 7 bases, with 11 bases between the two germline ends. The DNA of the CDR3 is TGCGCCAGCAGCTTGGCTGGGGTCAGAGAGCAGTACTTC. Translation gives CASSLAGVREQYF.

The chain has TRBV28 and TRBJ1-3, with no clear D. This CDR3 spans 17 amino acids. The germline V and J ends were trimmed by 4 bases and 0 bases, with 16 bases remaining between them. Germline CDR1 MDHEN, CDR2 SYDVKM. CDR3 sequence: CASSSFHETPSGNTIYF. Written as DNA, the CDR3 is TGTGCCAGCAGTTCCTTTCATGAGACACCCTCTGGAAACACCATATATTTT.

This clone was counted only a few times. The CDR3 here is CASSPLIGFPPTGELFF. In nucleotides, the CDR3 is TGTGCCAGCAGCCCTTTAATTGGGTTCCCACCTACCGGGGAGCTGTTTTTT. The rearrangement uses TRBV14 and TRBJ2-2; D unclear. V lost 4 bases, J lost 5 bases, and 20 bases lay in between. Germline loops: CDR1 SGHDN, CDR2 FVKESK. CDR3 length equals 17 residues.

The chain is built from TRBV5-1 and TRBJ2-3; weak D call: TRBD2 (5 bases). Trimming took 0 bases from V and 7 from J, leaving 18 bases between them. This CDR3 has 16 amino acids. CDR1 SGHRS and CDR2 YFSETQ come from the germline V gene. The CDR3 DNA follows: TGCGCCAGCAGCTTGGGTCTAGGTGGAGGATCGAATACGCAGTATTTT. Protein product: CASSLGLGGGSNTQYF. The variable domain in full, with the rest retrieved from reference TRBV5-1 and TRBJ2-3, is KAGVTQTPRYLIKTRGQQVTLSCSPISGHRSVSWYQQTPGQGLQFLFEYFSETQRNKGNFPGRFSGRQFSNSRSEMNVSTLELGDSALYLCASSLGLGGGSNTQYFGPGTRLTVL.

This chain connects TRBV24-1 to TRBJ1-2, with D unresolved. Germline CDR1 KGHDR, CDR2 SFDVKD. The CDR3 loop spans 14 amino acids. The germline V and J ends were trimmed by 4 bases and 4 bases, with 12 bases remaining between them. The CDR3 is CATSETNTPYGYTF. CDR3 nucleotides: TGTGCCACCAGTGAGACTAACACTCCCTATGGCTACACCTTC.

This chain uses TRBV19 with TRBJ1-4, with D tentatively TRBD1 (5 bases). The CDR3 consists of 15 residues. V was trimmed by 8 bases and J by 0 bases, leaving 13 bases between them. Germline assignment: CDR1 LNHDA and CDR2 SQIVND (reference sequence). The CDR3: CASSIDRATNEKLFF. The CDR3 region has the DNA TGTGCCAGTTCCATCGACAGAGCAACTAATGAAAAACTGTTTTTT.

This chain links TRBV18 with TRBJ1-3; possibly TRBD1 for D (5 bases). V lost 4 bases to trimming and J lost 0 bases, with 7 bases between them. The CDR3 sequence is 14 residues long. Germline V lookup: CDR1 KGHSH, CDR2 LQKENI. The chain's CDR3 is CASSQGVSGNTIYF. The CDR3 DNA follows: TGTGCCAGCTCACAAGGGGTCTCTGGAAACACCATATATTTT.

The chain joins TRBV6-5 to TRBJ2-5, with D tentatively TRBD1 (5 bases). The CDR3 consists of 12 residues. From germline, CDR1 is MNHEY and CDR2 SVGAGI. V lost 5 bases, J lost 4 bases, and 8 bases lay in between. CDR3 DNA: TGTGCCAGCAGTCCTACAGGAGAGACCCAGTACTTC. The encoded protein is CASSPTGETQYF.

This chain joins TRBV9 and TRBJ2-2, with 11 positions matching TRBD2. CDR1 and CDR2 (germline): SGDLS, YYNGEE. The CDR3 loop spans 17 amino acids. The V gene end was trimmed by 1 base and the J gene end by 4 bases; junction bases not matched to a gene: 6. Here the CDR3 DNA reads TGTGCCAGCAGCGTACCAAAGACTAGCGGGACCACCGGGGAGCTGTTTTTT. Translation gives CASSVPKTSGTTGELFF.

The chain carries TRBV6-1 and TRBJ1-5, with D perhaps matching TRBD1 (5 bases). Germline lookup yields CDR1 MNHNS and CDR2 SASEGT. Trimming cost V 3 bases and J 9 bases, with 9 bases left between them. The CDR3 is 12 residues long. DNA for the CDR3: TGTGCCAGCAGTGATTGGGGGGGGCCCCAGCATTTT. Protein sequence: CASSDWGGPQHF.

V gene TRBV12-3 or TRBV12-4 combines with J gene TRBJ1-1; 7 bases agree with TRBD1. The V and J ends lost 7 bases and 1 base, in that order; junction bases with no gene match: 3. The CDR3 has 13 residues. CDR3 in amino acids: CASTTGENTEAFF. The CDR3 region has the DNA TGTGCCAGCACCACAGGGGAGAACACTGAAGCTTTCTTT.

The genes are TRBV7-9 and TRBJ1-1; no firm D call. The CDR3 extends over 13 amino acids. CDR1 SEHNR and CDR2 FQNEAQ come from the germline V gene (reference sequence). V was clipped by 2 bases and J by 4 bases, with 8 bases between them. The CDR3 loop is CASSLLVGTEAFF. The CDR3 coding sequence is TGTGCCAGCAGCTTATTGGTCGGCACTGAAGCTTTCTTT.

The gene calls are TRBV19 and TRBJ2-1; possibly TRBD2 for D (6 bases). V was shortened by 8 bases and J by 2 bases, with 7 bases between the two germline ends. This CDR3 region has 12 residues. CDR1 and CDR2 from the germline V gene are LNHDA and SQIVND (reference sequence). CDR3 sequence: CASRGTYNEQFF. In DNA form, the CDR3 reads TGTGCCAGTCGGGGGACCTACAATGAGCAGTTCTTC.

V and J are TRBV5-5 and TRBJ1-3; maybe TRBD1 (6 bases). This CDR3 is built from 14 residues. The germline gives CDR1 SGHKS, CDR2 YYEKEE (reference sequence). The V end was cut by 4 bases, the J end by 8 bases, with 16 bases between. The CDR3 region has the DNA TGTGCCAGCAGCAGCGGACAGTCAGGGGACACCATATATTTT. It encodes CASSSGQSGDTIYF.

This rearrangement joins TRBV2 to TRBJ2-5, with D perhaps TRBD1 or TRBD2 (5 bases each). V was clipped by 6 bases and J by 4 bases, with 12 bases between them. CDR1 is SNHLY and CDR2 is FYNNEI in the germline V gene. This CDR3 region has 13 residues. CDR3 DNA: TGTGCCAGCAGGGGGACGGGCACAGAGACCCAGTACTTC. Translation gives CASRGTGTETQYF.

This clone was seen just once. The chain links TRBV3-1 (or the pseudogene TRBV3-2) to TRBJ1-3, with D unclear. CDR1 and CDR2 from the germline V gene are LGHDT and YNNKEL (reference sequence). Trimming took 4 bases from V and 0 from J, leaving 10 bases between them. The CDR3 consists of 15 residues. CDR3 in DNA: TGTGCCAGCAGCCCCTCACTGAACTCTGGAAACACCATATATTTT. Translating gives CASSPSLNSGNTIYF.

This chain uses TRBV30 with TRBJ2-2, with TRBD2 identical over 10 bases. In germline, CDR1 is GTSNPN, CDR2 SVGIG (reference sequence). The CDR3 runs to 14 residues. V trimming: 2 bases; J trimming: 6 bases; junction bases outside the gene matches: 3. The CDR3 spells CAWSRSGRAGELFF. CDR3 nucleotides: TGTGCCTGGAGTCGCAGCGGGAGGGCCGGGGAGCTGTTTTTT.

Written as DNA, the CDR3 is TGTGCCAGCAGCCAAGAGTTTGGGGCACCCTACGAGCAGTACTTC. Translated, it gives CASSQEFGAPYEQYF. This rearrangement joins TRBV4-2 to TRBJ2-7; D perhaps matches TRBD1 (5 bases). The CDR3 contains 15 residues. Germline assignment: CDR1 LGHNA and CDR2 YNFKEQ. V was clipped by 0 bases and J by 2 bases, with 11 bases between them.

The chain joins TRBV6-5 to TRBJ1-3; no definite D call. The germline V gene has CDR1 MNHEY and CDR2 SVGAGI. V gave up 0 bases and J gave up 0 bases, with 9 bases separating them. The CDR3 totals 16 residues. The CDR3 coding sequence is TGTGCCAGCAGTTACTCGAGTAGCCACTCTGGAAACACCATATATTTT. It yields the protein CASSYSSSHSGNTIYF.